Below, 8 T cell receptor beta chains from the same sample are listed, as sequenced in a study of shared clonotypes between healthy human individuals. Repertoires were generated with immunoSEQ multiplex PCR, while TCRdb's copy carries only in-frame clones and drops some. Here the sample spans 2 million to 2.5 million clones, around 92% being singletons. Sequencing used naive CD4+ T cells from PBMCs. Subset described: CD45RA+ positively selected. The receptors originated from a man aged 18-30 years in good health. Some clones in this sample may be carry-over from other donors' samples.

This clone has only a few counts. The CDR3 loop is CASRTPGQSYGYTF. The CDR3 DNA reads TGTGCCAGCAGGACCCCGGGACAGAGCTATGGCTACACCTTC. The rearrangement joins TRBV5-4 to TRBJ1-2; 7 nucleotides line up with TRBD1. V lost 5 bases and J lost 4; bases outside the gene matches: 8. CDR1 SGHNT and CDR2 YYREEE come from the germline V gene (reference sequence). There are 14 residues in the CDR3.

The CDR3 spells CASSFGGQGATKTQYF. In DNA form, the CDR3 reads TGTGCCAGCAGTTTCGGGGGACAGGGGGCGACAAAGACCCAGTACTTC. The chain employs TRBV28 and TRBJ2-5, with 12 bases aligning to TRBD1. The CDR3 loop spans 16 amino acids. Germline CDR1 MDHEN, CDR2 SYDVKM. V shed 3 bases and J 6 bases; nucleotides not matched to a gene: 8.

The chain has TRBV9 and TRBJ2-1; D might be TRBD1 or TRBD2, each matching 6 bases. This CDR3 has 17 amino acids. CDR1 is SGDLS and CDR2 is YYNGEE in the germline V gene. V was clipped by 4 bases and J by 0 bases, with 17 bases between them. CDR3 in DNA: TGTGCCAGCAGCCCCAGCGGAGGGGGAACCTCCTACAATGAGCAGTTCTTC. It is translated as CASSPSGGGTSYNEQFF.

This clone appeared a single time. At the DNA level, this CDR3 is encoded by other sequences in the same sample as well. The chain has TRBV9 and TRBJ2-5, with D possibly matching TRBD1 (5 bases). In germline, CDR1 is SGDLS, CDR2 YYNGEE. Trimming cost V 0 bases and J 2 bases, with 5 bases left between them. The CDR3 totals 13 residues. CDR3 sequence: CASSVAGQETQYF. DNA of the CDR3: TGTGCCAGCAGCGTAGCAGGGCAAGAGACCCAGTACTTC.

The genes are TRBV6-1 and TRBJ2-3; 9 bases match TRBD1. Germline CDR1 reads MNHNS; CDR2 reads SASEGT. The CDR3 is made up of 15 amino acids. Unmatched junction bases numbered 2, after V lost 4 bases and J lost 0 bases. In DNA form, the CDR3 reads TGTGCCAGCAGTGGAGGACAGGGGAGCACAGATACGCAGTATTTT. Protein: CASSGGQGSTDTQYF.

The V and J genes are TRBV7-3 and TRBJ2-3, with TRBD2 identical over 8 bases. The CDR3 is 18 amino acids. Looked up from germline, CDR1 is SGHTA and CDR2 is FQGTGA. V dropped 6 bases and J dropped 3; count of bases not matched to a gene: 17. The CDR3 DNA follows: TGTGCCAGCAGAAACGTGGTCGGAGCGGGAGTGGAAACAGATACGCAGTATTTT. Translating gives CASRNVVGAGVETDTQYF.

The CDR3 here is CASSMSINRDHNQPQHF. CDR3 DNA: TGTGCCAGTAGTATGTCCATAAACCGGGACCACAATCAGCCCCAGCATTTT. V gene TRBV19 combines with J gene TRBJ1-5, with D possibly matching TRBD1 (5 bases). The V and J ends lost 3 bases and 3 bases respectively, with 18 bases between them. This CDR3 contains 17 residues. The germline gives CDR1 LNHDA, CDR2 SQIVND (reference sequence).

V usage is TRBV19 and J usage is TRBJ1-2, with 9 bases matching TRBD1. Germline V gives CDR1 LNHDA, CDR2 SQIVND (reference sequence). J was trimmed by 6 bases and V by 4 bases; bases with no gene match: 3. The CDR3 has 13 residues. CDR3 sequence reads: CASSSWDRDGYTF. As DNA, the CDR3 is TGTGCCAGTAGTAGTTGGGACAGGGATGGCTACACCTTC.